These T cell receptor beta chains were read from a single sample in a study of T cell responses to AZD1222 COVID-19 vaccine. Repertoires were generated with immunoSEQ multiplex PCR, while TCRdb's copy carries only in-frame clones and drops some. This table holds under 150,000 clones, 90% found once. Sample: peripheral blood, taken on day 0 of AZD1222 vaccination. Every receptor here comes from an adult in good health. Both conserved end residues are part of each CDR3.

j_call	v_call	cdr3_aa
TRBJ1-5	TRBV19	CASRPTGPSNQPQHF
TRBJ1-2	TRBV19	CAGRTEDYGYTF
TRBJ2-2	TRBV10-3	CAIRTESTGELFF
TRBJ2-1	TRBV7-3	CASSRSGSSYNEQFF
TRBJ1-5	TRBV19	CASSIDLSPQPQHF
TRBJ2-7	TRBV27	CASSLGHPDKQYF
TRBJ2-7	TRBV2	CATRFRGSSEEQYF
TRBJ2-1	TRBV4-3	CASSQNVAQKRNEQFF
TRBJ2-2	TRBV5-6	CASSSPGTANTGELFF
TRBJ1-1	TRBV6-5	CASATLNTEAFF
TRBJ2-3	TRBV3-1/TRBV3-2	CASSQGGPTDTQYF
TRBJ1-5	TRBV2	CASSGGQGNQPQHF
TRBJ1-2	TRBV6-5	CASSRETGAQIGYTF
TRBJ2-7	TRBV5-4	CASSGGLAAYEQYF
TRBJ2-5	TRBV7-2	CASSLTDLYAETQYF
TRBJ1-6	TRBV7-9	CASSLEGARNSPLHF
TRBJ1-6	TRBV10-3	CAITGTSNSPLHF
TRBJ2-1	TRBV12-3/TRBV12-4	CASSLSGEGEQFF
TRBJ2-1	TRBV9	CASSVLASGSSNEQFF
TRBJ2-5	TRBV6-5	CASSFGEGGRETQYF
TRBJ2-3	TRBV27	CASSPALGTSGSDDTDTQYF
TRBJ2-2	TRBV10-3	CAISEGVADTGELFF
TRBJ2-1	TRBV15	CATSTGGTYNEQFF
TRBJ2-7	TRBV5-4	CASSRGAQGWDEQYF
TRBJ2-3	TRBV27	CASSFDPDILRGTQYF
TRBJ2-1	TRBV24-1	CATSDFRVDRGHEQFF
TRBJ1-1	TRBV5-8	CADRGLYTEAFF
TRBJ2-2	TRBV25-1	CASTAGTGELFF
TRBJ2-5	TRBV24-1	CATQGAQVETQYF
TRBJ2-7	TRBV11-2	CASTGTVAAYEQYF
TRBJ2-4	TRBV27	CASHQSGKSPKNIQYF
TRBJ2-3	TRBV11-2	CASSLGDRGTDTQYF
TRBJ1-5	TRBV6-5	CASQGQLSNQPQHF
TRBJ2-7	TRBV2	CASSVGLAESEQYF
TRBJ2-1	TRBV10-3	CAISGLAGAVGEQFF
TRBJ2-7	TRBV7-9	CASGGGSGVEQYF
TRBJ2-1	TRBV24-1	CATSATGGLSYNEQFF
TRBJ1-1	TRBV5-1	CASSSGTTEAFF
TRBJ1-5	TRBV2	CASSPTRPDGNQPQHF
TRBJ1-1	TRBV29-1	CSVDQGMNTEAFF
TRBJ2-7	TRBV12-3/TRBV12-4	CASSFGQMGQYF
TRBJ1-1	TRBV3-1/TRBV3-2	CASSQDRKGLNTEAFF
TRBJ2-1	TRBV27	CASSMAGANEQFF
TRBJ2-3	TRBV11-3	CASSSRPPPRDTQYF
TRBJ1-5	TRBV15	CATSRDGARSNQPQHF
TRBJ2-7	TRBV12-3/TRBV12-4	CASSSSLGEQYF
TRBJ2-2	TRBV7-8	CASRRTGQKTGELFF
TRBJ2-7	TRBV7-9	CASRPDSSFSYEQYF
TRBJ2-2	TRBV9	CASSDTANTGELFF
TRBJ2-7	TRBV29-1	CSAVLGAAYEQYF
TRBJ1-2	TRBV10-3	CAISAQGNGYTF
TRBJ2-1	TRBV19	CASSHGLGGPQGSSYNEQFF
TRBJ1-4	TRBV18	CASSPQNENEKLFF
TRBJ2-3	TRBV24-1	CATSDFRGTSGRGDTQYF
TRBJ2-3	TRBV12-3/TRBV12-4	CASSLQGSDTQYF
TRBJ2-3	TRBV7-2	CASSLDLAGGDTQYF
TRBJ1-2	TRBV2	CASSEVGQINYGYTF